In its sample, the clone carrying this TCR beta chain was seen a few times. Its antigen is not known. 60 Vbeta and 13 Jbeta primers were used in PCR. This table comes from immunoSEQ multiplex PCR, and its TCRdb copy is limited to in-frame clones, with some not included. Of some 150,000 clones listed, just under 80% were seen once; the top ten hold about 1.3%. The data were taken from a study of cytomegalovirus exposure and HLA in healthy donors. Broader study findings: The productive fraction for most TCR beta V segments was about 90% or about 30% in an earlier analysis. Cytomegalovirus association was assigned to 150 to 200 TCR beta chains.

CDR3 size: 15 residues. V lost 4 bases to trimming and J lost 2 bases; unmatched junction nucleotides: 5. From germline, CDR1 is MGHDK and CDR2 SYGVNS. The sequence derives from a woman in her forties or fifties in good health and CMV-seronegative. The specimen sequenced was PBMCs. The chain combines TRBV25-1 with TRBJ1-5; 7 nucleotides match TRBD1. CDR3 sequence: CASSGTGMGNQPQHF. For the CDR3, the DNA is TGTGCCAGCAGTGGGACAGGAATGGGCAATCAGCCCCAGCATTTT.